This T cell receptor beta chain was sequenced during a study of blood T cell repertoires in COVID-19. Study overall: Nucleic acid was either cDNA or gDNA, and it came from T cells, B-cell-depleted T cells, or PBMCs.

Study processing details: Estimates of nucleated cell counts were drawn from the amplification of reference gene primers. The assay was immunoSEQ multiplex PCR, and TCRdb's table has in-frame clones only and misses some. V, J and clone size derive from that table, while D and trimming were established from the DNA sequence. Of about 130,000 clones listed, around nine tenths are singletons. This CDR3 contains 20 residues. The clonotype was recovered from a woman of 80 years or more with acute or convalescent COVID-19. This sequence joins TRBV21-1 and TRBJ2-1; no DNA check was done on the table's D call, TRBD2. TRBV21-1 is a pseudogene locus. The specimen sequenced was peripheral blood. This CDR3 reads CASSKGPKESAVVAYNEQFF. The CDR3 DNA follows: TGTGCCAGCAGCAAAGGACCTAAGGAGTCAGCGGTCGTAGCGTACAATGAGCAGTTCTTC.